The 23 T cell receptor beta chains below were found in one sample sequenced in a study of cytomegalovirus exposure and HLA in healthy donors. The PCR contained 60 Vbeta and 13 Jbeta primers. Using immunoSEQ multiplex PCR, the repertoire was profiled, and TCRdb retains in-frame clones only, with some absent. Of under 150,000 clones in the sample, 70% to 80% were seen once. Sequenced: PBMCs. These TCRs come from a male donor in good health and CMV-seronegative.

The chain joins TRBV27 to TRBJ1-2; D is possibly TRBD1 (6 bases). V lost 1 base and J lost 0, with 9 bases in between. In germline, CDR1 is MNHEY, CDR2 SMNVEV (reference sequence). The CDR3 is 15 amino acids. CDR3 sequence (DNA): TGTGCCAGCAGTTTATTAGGGGGAGCTAACTATGGCTACACCTTC. Protein: CASSLLGGANYGYTF.

The chain couples TRBV5-5 to TRBJ2-6; D is uncertain. V was cut by 6 bases and J by 2 bases, with 6 bases left in between. CDR3 length: 13 residues. Germline CDR1 reads SGHKS; CDR2 reads YYEKEE (reference sequence). CDR3 region: CASNRAGANVLTF. CDR3 DNA sequence: TGTGCCAGCAACCGAGCTGGGGCCAACGTCCTGACTTTC.

This chain connects TRBV18 to TRBJ2-1; the D gene is possibly TRBD2 (6 bases). With 2 bases removed from V and 7 bases from J, the gap between germline ends came to 15 bases. This CDR3 region has 15 residues. Germline CDR1 and CDR2: KGHSH and LQKENI. The CDR3 spells CASSPTTSSNNEQFF. CDR3 in DNA: TGTGCCAGCTCACCAACGACTAGTTCAAATAATGAGCAGTTCTTC.

V is TRBV15 and J is TRBJ2-7; TRBD1 might be the D (6 bases). Germline CDR1 LNHNV, CDR2 YYDKDF (reference sequence). V shed 0 bases and J shed 6 bases, with 12 bases lying between them. There are 14 residues in the CDR3. Here the CDR3 DNA reads TGTGCCACCAGCAGAGATTTGGGGGCAGTCGAGCAGTACTTC. Translated: CATSRDLGAVEQYF.

This chain connects TRBV11-2 to TRBJ1-2; perhaps TRBD1 as D (5 bases). There are 14 residues in the CDR3. V lost 1 base, J lost 6 bases, and 12 bases lay in between. Germline V gene lookup returns CDR1 SGHAT and CDR2 FQNNGV. The CDR3 sequence is CASSLGRVRNGYTF. CDR3 DNA sequence: TGTGCCAGCAGCTTAGGCAGGGTGAGGAATGGCTACACCTTC.

V and J are TRBV6-5 and TRBJ1-2; the D gene is possibly TRBD1 (5 bases). V was pared by 5 bases and J by 1 base, with 11 bases between. CDR3 length equals 14 residues. CDR1 is MNHEY, CDR2 SVGAGI, per germline. CDR3: CASSPWGGNYGYTF. CDR3 in DNA: TGTGCCAGCAGTCCCTGGGGGGGTAACTATGGCTACACCTTC.

The gene calls are TRBV19 and TRBJ1-1; 9 bases map to TRBD1. This CDR3 has 15 residues. The V gene end was trimmed by 3 bases and the J gene end by 3 bases; junction bases not matched to a gene: 5. In germline, CDR1 is LNHDA, CDR2 SQIVND (reference sequence). For the CDR3, the DNA is TGTGCCAGTAGTATGTTGACAGGGGGGCACACTGAAGCTTTCTTT. It specifies CASSMLTGGHTEAFF.

The DNA for the CDR3 is TGTGCCAGCAGTTTATCGGCCCCCAGGGTCGGCTACACCTTC. It specifies CASSLSAPRVGYTF. V usage is TRBV28 and J usage is TRBJ1-2, with a tentative D call TRBD1 (5 bases). This CDR3 region has 14 residues. CDR1 is MDHEN, CDR2 SYDVKM, per germline. The ends were cut back, 1 base at V and 8 bases at J, with 14 bases in the middle.

The rearrangement joins TRBV5-1 to TRBJ1-1; 7 nucleotides match TRBD1. V was pared by 4 bases and J by 5 bases, with 8 bases of the junction left unmatched. In germline, CDR1 is SGHRS, CDR2 YFSETQ. There are 14 residues in the CDR3. The CDR3 nucleotides are TGCGCCAGCAGCCAATTATTACAGGGGACTGAAGCTTTCTTT. This sequence encodes CASSQLLQGTEAFF.

The rearrangement links TRBV5-1 to TRBJ1-5; tentatively, D is TRBD1 (6 bases). The V gene lost 0 bases and the J gene lost 3 bases, with 10 bases spanning the gap. Germline CDR1 SGHRS, CDR2 YFSETQ. This CDR3 contains 15 residues. The CDR3 nucleotides read TGCGCCAGCAGCTTGGCGGGGGGCGACAATCAGCCCCAGCATTTT. Its translation is CASSLAGGDNQPQHF.

This chain uses TRBV5-1 with TRBJ2-7, with D tentatively TRBD2 (5 bases). This CDR3 spans 14 amino acids. Germline V gene data show CDR1 as SGHRS and CDR2 as YFSETQ. Trimming pared 0 bases from V and 5 bases from J, leaving 12 bases between. Here the CDR3 DNA reads TGCGCCAGCAGCTTGGCATCCCCGGGGAACGAGCAGTACTTC. Its protein is CASSLASPGNEQYF.

This clone was picked up one time. V usage is TRBV4-3 and J usage is TRBJ2-3, with a weak D call TRBD2 (6 bases). This CDR3 region has 15 residues. The V and J ends lost 5 bases and 1 base respectively, with 13 bases between them. Germline V gene data show CDR1 as LGHNA and CDR2 as YSLEER. The CDR3 DNA reads as TGCGCCAGCAGCTTAACGACGGGGGGCACAGATACGCAGTATTTT. It translates to CASSLTTGGTDTQYF.

CDR3 coding DNA: TGCACCAGCAGCCATGACGGGGGACTAGGTCGGCCAGATACGCAGTATTTT. Its protein is CTSSHDGGLGRPDTQYF. This rearrangement joins TRBV1 to TRBJ2-3; TRBD2, as called in the table, went unchecked against the DNA. TRBV1 is shown as a pseudogene. This CDR3 has 17 amino acids.

The chain combines TRBV6-5 with TRBJ1-1; unclear D gene. V was cut by 2 bases and J by 5 bases, with 6 bases left in between. This CDR3 is built from 12 residues. Per the germline V gene, CDR1 is MNHEY and CDR2 is SVGAGI. The CDR3 spells CASSYGSTEAFF. CDR3 DNA: TGTGCCAGCAGTTACGGCAGTACTGAAGCTTTCTTT.

V gene TRBV20-1 combines with J gene TRBJ2-5; the match to TRBD2 covers 7 bases. Germline assignment: CDR1 DFQATT and CDR2 SNEGSKA (reference sequence). CDR3 length: 11 amino acids. After removal of 6 bases from V and 3 bases from J, the junction contained 1 base not matched to a gene. CDR3 sequence reads: CSAAGEETQYF. The CDR3 nucleotides are TGCAGTGCCGCGGGGGAAGAGACCCAGTACTTC.

V is TRBV7-8 and J is TRBJ2-7; a weak D match, TRBD1 (5 bases). The CDR3 totals 13 residues. CDR1 and CDR2 from the germline V gene are SGHVS and FQNEAQ. The germline V and J ends were trimmed by 4 bases and 3 bases, with 10 bases remaining between them. The CDR3 sequence: CASSSRRVYEQYF. CDR3 DNA sequence: TGTGCCAGCAGCTCCCGCAGGGTCTACGAGCAGTACTTC.

The gene calls are TRBV5-1 and TRBJ2-5; 10 bases line up with TRBD1. V shed 4 bases, J shed 5 bases, and the junction held 8 bases outside the gene matches. The germline V gene has CDR1 SGHRS and CDR2 YFSETQ. The CDR3 has 15 amino acids. CDR3 in amino acids: CASSPRTGGGETQYF. CDR3 DNA: TGCGCCAGCAGCCCACGGACAGGGGGTGGTGAGACCCAGTACTTC.

This clone was detected only a few times. This chain uses TRBV4-1 with TRBJ2-5; possibly TRBD1 for D (6 bases). There are 14 residues in the CDR3. From germline, CDR1 is MGHRA and CDR2 YSYEKL. Trimming left V 6 bases short and J 5 bases short, with 16 bases between. CDR3 loop: CASRDPGHEETQYF. The CDR3 nucleotides read TGCGCCAGCAGAGATCCGGGACATGAGGAGACCCAGTACTTC.

This clone has just one count. This chain connects TRBV18 to TRBJ2-7; D is possibly TRBD1 (6 bases). Germline CDR1 KGHSH, CDR2 LQKENI. V lost 8 bases and J 6 bases, leaving 23 bases between the germline ends. This CDR3 spans 15 amino acids. The CDR3 DNA follows: TGTGCCAGCGCAATCGCAGGGGCGTCTAAAGTCGAGCAGTACTTC. It translates to CASAIAGASKVEQYF.

The rearrangement joins TRBV27 to TRBJ1-2; 9 bases fit TRBD1. The V gene's germline CDR1 is MNHEY and CDR2 SMNVEV (reference sequence). V shed 4 bases and J 7 bases; nucleotides not matched to a gene: 10. CDR3 length: 15 amino acids. The CDR3 protein is CASSSLGQGLGGYTF. CDR3 bases: TGTGCCAGCAGTTCCCTCGGACAGGGGTTGGGTGGCTACACCTTC.

There are a few counts of this clone. This chain links TRBV7-5 with TRBJ1-6; TRBD1 is taken as the D call from the table, unchecked against the DNA. TRBV7-5 is described as a pseudogene. This CDR3 is built from 21 residues. DNA of the CDR3: TGTGCCAGAAGCCCCCAGCCGGGCACAGGGAAGAAGGGCTCCTATAATTCACCCCTCCACTTT. It is translated as CARSPQPGTGKKGSYNSPLHF.

The sample holds one count of this clone. The genes are TRBV29-1 and TRBJ1-2, with a tentative D call TRBD1 (5 bases). The germline V gene encodes CDR1 SQVTM and CDR2 ANQGSEA. This CDR3 has 16 amino acids. Trimming removed 4 bases at V and 7 bases at J, with 25 bases between. CDR3 DNA sequence: TGCAGCGTTGCCGGATACCCCACTACAGGCGGAGCTGGCTACACCTTC. As protein: CSVAGYPTTGGAGYTF.

This chain connects TRBV5-4 to TRBJ1-1; the D gene is possibly TRBD1 (6 bases). CDR1 and CDR2 from the germline V gene are SGHNT and YYREEE (reference sequence). This CDR3 has 13 amino acids. V gave up 1 base and J gave up 12 bases, with 16 bases separating them. The CDR3 bases are TGTGCCAGCAGCTTGCCGGGGGGCCTTATGTCTTTCTTT. Its translation is CASSLPGGLMSFF.